These 27 T cell receptor beta chains were all obtained from the same sample, sequenced in a study of PD-1 blockade in classical Hodgkin lymphoma. TCRdb's table, derived via immunoSEQ multiplex PCR, lists solely in-frame clones and lacks some. Counted here are 20,000 to 25,000 clones, 65% to 75% occurring once; the ten biggest clones make up 20% to 25%. Each patient's relapse followed autologous stem cell transplantation, and brentuximab vedotin exposure varied. Source: peripheral blood mononuclear cells (PBMCs), taken at baseline. The receptors come from a human donor with classical Hodgkin lymphoma.

This sequence joins TRBV11-2 and TRBJ1-1; 7 bases fit TRBD1. With 4 bases clipped from V and 4 bases from J, the junction kept 9 bases outside the gene matches. The germline gives CDR1 SGHAT, CDR2 FQNNGV. This CDR3 contains 15 residues. CDR3 protein: CASSSRRGGGTEAFF. The CDR3 DNA reads as TGTGCCAGCAGCTCCCGCAGGGGGGGCGGCACTGAAGCTTTCTTT. The entire variable domain, with the rest obtained from reference TRBV11-2 and TRBJ1-1, is as follows: EAGVAQSPRYKIIEKRQSVAFWCNPISGHATLYWYQQILGQGPKLLIQFQNNGVVDDSQLPKDRFSAERLKGVDSTLKIQPAKLEDSAVYLCASSSRRGGGTEAFFGQGTRLTVV.

This rearrangement joins TRBV5-4 to TRBJ1-5; 9 bases match TRBD1. Germline CDR1 and CDR2: SGHNT and YYREEE (reference sequence). V trimming: 4 bases; J trimming: 1 base; junction bases outside the gene matches: 3. The CDR3 has 15 residues. The CDR3 nucleotides read TGTGCCAGCAGCCGCGGGACAGGGAGCAATCAGCCCCAGCATTTT. Translation: CASSRGTGSNQPQHF.

This clone was seen a few times. Here the CDR3 DNA reads TGTGCCAGCAGCGTCAGCGGGATGCAGGCAGATACGCAGTATTTT. Translated: CASSVSGMQADTQYF. This chain uses TRBV9 with TRBJ2-3, with TRBD2 identical over 7 bases. J gave up 4 bases and V 2 bases, and 7 bases lay outside the gene matches. The CDR3 is 15 amino acids. Germline CDR1 SGDLS, CDR2 YYNGEE.

This sequence joins TRBV11-2 and TRBJ2-1, with 9 bases that match TRBD2. Trimming removed 3 bases from V and 6 bases from J; junction bases left unmatched: 3. CDR1 is SGHAT, CDR2 FQNNGV, per germline. The CDR3 loop spans 14 amino acids. CDR3 loop: CASSLSGGINEQFF. CDR3 DNA: TGTGCCAGCAGCTTGAGCGGGGGGATCAATGAGCAGTTCTTC.

The chain employs TRBV9 and TRBJ1-1; TRBD1 matches 7 bases. This CDR3 is 15 amino acids long. Germline V lookup: CDR1 SGDLS, CDR2 YYNGEE. V was clipped by 3 bases and J by 0 bases; unmatched bases: 5. The CDR3 loop is CASSAGGVMNTEAFF. The CDR3 region has the DNA TGTGCCAGCAGCGCAGGGGGGGTCATGAACACTGAAGCTTTCTTT.

The CDR3 reads CASTYEGNGELFF. In DNA, the CDR3 is TGTGCCAGCACCTACGAGGGGAACGGGGAGCTGTTTTTT. V usage is TRBV6-6 and J usage is TRBJ2-2, with D perhaps TRBD1 or TRBD2 (5 bases each). Trimming removed 7 bases from V and 7 bases from J, with 13 bases in between. This CDR3 is built from 13 residues. Per the germline V gene, CDR1 is MNHNY and CDR2 is SVGAGI (reference sequence).

The CDR3 loop is CASSGTDVGNEKLFF. The CDR3 DNA reads as TGTGCCAGCAGCGGAACGGACGTAGGAAATGAAAAACTGTTTTTT. The V gene is TRBV11-3, the J gene TRBJ1-4, with unresolved D. Germline CDR1 is SGHNT and CDR2 is YENEEA. Trimming removed 5 bases from V and 5 bases from J, with 15 bases in between. The CDR3 spans 15 residues.

V gene TRBV11-2 combines with J gene TRBJ1-2; D perhaps matches TRBD1 (5 bases). The CDR3 consists of 14 residues. Germline-derived CDR1 and CDR2 are SGHAT and FQNNGV. V lost 5 bases to trimming and J lost 8 bases, with 18 bases between them. The CDR3 DNA reads TGTGCCAGCAGCCCACTGAGACAGCTTGGAGGCTACACCTTC. Amino acid sequence: CASSPLRQLGGYTF.

The V and J genes are TRBV2 and TRBJ2-3; the D gene is possibly TRBD1 (5 bases). CDR1 and CDR2 from the germline V gene are SNHLY and FYNNEI. Trimming removed 9 bases at V and 7 bases at J, with 17 bases between. The length of the CDR3 is 13 residues. The CDR3 nucleotides read TGTGCCAGTCTCGGGCCCGTGGGGCATACGCAGTATTTT. This encodes CASLGPVGHTQYF.

This chain links TRBV7-8 with TRBJ1-5; 8 bases agree with TRBD1. Germline V lookup: CDR1 SGHVS, CDR2 FQNEAQ. V gave up 3 bases and J gave up 2 bases; unmatched junction bases: 0. The CDR3 extends over 14 amino acids. The CDR3 loop reads CASSLDRGNQPQHF. The CDR3 nucleotides are TGTGCCAGCAGCTTGGACAGGGGCAATCAGCCCCAGCATTTT. The full variable domain, in which reference TRBV7-8 and TRBJ1-5 provide the parts outside the CDR3, is GAGVSQSPRYKVAKRGQDVALRCDPISGHVSLFWYQQALGQGPEFLTYFQNEAQLDKSGLPSDRFFAERPEGSVSTLKIQRTQQEDSAVYLCASSLDRGNQPQHFGDGTRLSIL.

As for this clone: A read error may produce the germline difference seen at one junction end. The V call is TRBV28, the J call TRBJ2-7; the D gene is possibly TRBD2 (6 bases). The V gene's germline CDR1 is MDHEN and CDR2 SYDVKM. The CDR3 length is 14 residues. The chain's CDR3 is CASSLATIPYEQCF. The CDR3 DNA follows: TGTGCCAGCAGTCTAGCGACAATTCCCTACGAGCAGTGCTTC.

The chain carries TRBV9 and TRBJ2-2, with 11 bases fitting TRBD2. Germline V gives CDR1 SGDLS, CDR2 YYNGEE. Trimming took 3 bases from V and 3 from J; bases not matched to a gene: 4. The CDR3 runs 16 residues. The CDR3 loop is CASSALAGGHTGELFF. CDR3 DNA sequence: TGTGCCAGCAGCGCATTAGCGGGAGGGCACACCGGGGAGCTGTTTTTT.

The gene calls are TRBV21-1 and TRBJ2-6. TRBV21-1 is designated a pseudogene. CDR3 size: 15 residues. CDR3 coding DNA: TGTGCCAGCAGCAAAGAAGGGTCTGGGGCCAACGTCCTGACTTTC. The encoded protein is CASSKEGSGANVLTF.

The gene calls are TRBV7-2 and TRBJ1-2; the D is unclear. The CDR3 spans 15 residues. In germline, CDR1 is SGHTA, CDR2 FQGNSA. Between the trimmed V and J ends, which lost 0 bases and 0 bases, there was a span of 8 bases. The CDR3 region is CASSLADAANYGYTF. The CDR3 DNA reads TGTGCCAGCAGCTTAGCGGACGCAGCTAACTATGGCTACACCTTC.

The DNA for the CDR3 is TGTGCCAGCAGCTTAGGACGGGGGTCCGTTTACACCGGGGAGCTGTTTTTT. Amino acids: CASSLGRGSVYTGELFF. The chain recombines TRBV11-2 with TRBJ2-2, with D perhaps TRBD2 (6 bases). CDR1 is SGHAT and CDR2 is FQNNGV in the germline V gene. The CDR3 sequence is 17 residues long. Trimming took 1 base from V and 3 from J, leaving 15 bases between them.

The V and J genes are TRBV6-1 and TRBJ1-4; possibly TRBD1 for D (5 bases). This CDR3 comprises 15 residues. Between the trimmed V and J ends, which lost 4 bases and 0 bases, there was a span of 9 bases. CDR1 MNHNS and CDR2 SASEGT come from the germline V gene. The CDR3 is CASSGQLPTNEKLFF. CDR3 coding DNA: TGTGCCAGCAGTGGACAGTTACCAACTAATGAAAAACTGTTTTTT.

The chain links TRBV4-1 to TRBJ2-1, with 10 bases identical to TRBD2. Germline-derived CDR1 and CDR2 are MGHRA and YSYEKL. The CDR3 contains 17 residues. After removal of 1 base from V and 10 bases from J, the junction contained 13 bases not matched to a gene. The CDR3 DNA sequence: TGCGCCAGCAGCCAAGTAGCTAGCGGGGGAAGAGTTCGGGAGCAGTTCTTC. This codes for CASSQVASGGRVREQFF.

V and J are TRBV13 and TRBJ2-2; D is unclear. CDR1 and CDR2 (germline): PRHDT, FYEKMQ (reference sequence). V lost 3 bases and J lost 6, with 2 bases in between. This CDR3 has 11 residues. The CDR3 here is CASSFAGELFF. CDR3 DNA sequence: TGTGCCAGCAGCTTTGCCGGGGAGCTGTTTTTT.

The rearrangement uses TRBV5-6 and TRBJ2-1, with TRBD1 matching over 9 bases. V gave up 0 bases and J gave up 0 bases; unmatched junction bases: 7. The CDR3 covers 18 residues. In germline, CDR1 is SGHDT, CDR2 YYEEEE. The CDR3 sequence: CASSLGGQGLGSYNEQFF. The CDR3 bases are TGTGCCAGCAGCTTGGGAGGACAGGGGCTGGGCTCCTACAATGAGCAGTTCTTC.

This rearrangement joins TRBV7-2 to TRBJ2-2, with 12 nucleotides matching TRBD2. The CDR3 length is 18 residues. The junction had 3 bases not matched to a gene; V was cut back by 1 base and J by 0 bases. Germline-derived CDR1 and CDR2 are SGHTA and FQGNSA. The CDR3 DNA reads as TGTGCCAGCAGCTTAGGGACTAGCGGGGCCGCGAACACCGGGGAGCTGTTTTTT. This translates into CASSLGTSGAANTGELFF.

The genes are TRBV5-6 and TRBJ1-5; 9 nucleotides agree with TRBD1. The CDR3 runs to 18 residues. Trimming cost V 0 bases and J 5 bases; bases outside gene matches: 12. CDR1 is SGHDT and CDR2 is YYEEEE in the germline V gene. The CDR3 protein is CASSLAIEQGAADQPQHF. DNA of the CDR3: TGTGCCAGCAGCTTGGCTATCGAACAGGGGGCGGCCGATCAGCCCCAGCATTTT.

This chain uses TRBV9 with TRBJ1-6; D perhaps matches TRBD1 (5 bases). The CDR3 has 15 residues. Trimming removed 4 bases from V and 5 bases from J, with 13 bases in between. Germline V gives CDR1 SGDLS, CDR2 YYNGEE. The CDR3 sequence: CASSLSGGDNSPLHF. CDR3 nucleotides: TGTGCCAGCAGCTTGTCTGGGGGGGATAATTCACCCCTCCACTTT.

The J gene is TRBJ1-2, the V gene TRBV5-4; TRBD1 aligns across 9 bases. This CDR3 contains 16 residues. Germline V gives CDR1 SGHNT, CDR2 YYREEE (reference sequence). Trimming removed 4 bases from V and 5 bases from J; junction bases left unmatched: 12. This chain's CDR3 is CASSLPGTGSYYGYTF. CDR3 DNA sequence: TGTGCCAGCAGCCTACCCGGGACAGGGTCATATTATGGCTACACCTTC.

The rearrangement uses TRBV7-8 and TRBJ2-1; D may match TRBD1 or TRBD2 (5 bases each). The ends were cut back, 5 bases at V and 8 bases at J, with 19 bases in the middle. This CDR3 spans 15 amino acids. Germline V gene data show CDR1 as SGHVS and CDR2 as FQNEAQ. As DNA, the CDR3 is TGTGCCAGCAGCCGACGAGGGACGGTGACCCATGAGCAGTTCTTC. Translating gives CASSRRGTVTHEQFF. The entire variable domain, with the rest obtained from reference TRBV7-8 and TRBJ2-1, is as follows: GAGVSQSPRYKVAKRGQDVALRCDPISGHVSLFWYQQALGQGPEFLTYFQNEAQLDKSGLPSDRFFAERPEGSVSTLKIQRTQQEDSAVYLCASSRRGTVTHEQFFGPGTRLTVL.

The sample holds a few counts of this clone. The V call is TRBV4-2, the J call TRBJ2-7; D is possibly TRBD2 (7 bases). CDR1 LGHNA and CDR2 YNFKEQ come from the germline V gene. Trimming removed 4 bases at V and 5 bases at J, with 12 bases between. This CDR3 is 13 amino acids long. In nucleotides, the CDR3 is TGTGCCAGCAGCCCGGGGGGCGGGAACGAGCAGTACTTC. Its protein product is CASSPGGGNEQYF.

This clone was seen a single time. This rearrangement joins TRBV9 to TRBJ2-7; D perhaps matches TRBD1 (6 bases). The CDR3 runs to 14 residues. V lost 3 bases, J lost 2 bases, and 12 bases lay in between. The germline V gene has CDR1 SGDLS and CDR2 YYNGEE. The CDR3 nucleotides are TGTGCCAGCAGCGCCGGACAGTTAGCCTACGAGCAGTACTTC. Its translation: CASSAGQLAYEQYF.

The chain has TRBV4-1 and TRBJ1-2, with a tentative D call TRBD1 (6 bases). Per the germline V gene, CDR1 is MGHRA and CDR2 is YSYEKL. Trimming stripped 0 bases from V and 3 bases from J, with 11 bases between. The length of the CDR3 is 15 residues. CDR3 protein: CASSQEQHRDYGYTF. DNA of the CDR3: TGCGCCAGCAGCCAAGAGCAGCACAGGGACTATGGCTACACCTTC.